The source of this TCR beta chain is a study of pediatric ulcerative colitis. The study, taken as a whole, reports: In rectum, acute severe colitis had expanded clones and less diversity.

The CDR3 has 13 amino acids. Trimming pared 7 bases from V and 2 bases from J, leaving 13 bases between. The germline V gene encodes CDR1 SQVTM and CDR2 ANQGSEA. Measured with immunoSEQ multiplex PCR; TCRdb has only the in-frame clones, and not every one. The sample carries tens of thousands of clones, about 87% recorded once. This clone was observed a single time. The antigen is not known. J is TRBJ2-3 and V is TRBV29-1; D is perhaps TRBD2 (5 bases). This TCR was sampled from a boy between 5 and 17 years old who was a control in a study of pediatric ulcerative colitis. The sequencing input was blood. DNA for the CDR3: TGCAGCGCGCCGGGGTCCATCACAGATACGCAGTATTTT. This sequence encodes CSAPGSITDTQYF.